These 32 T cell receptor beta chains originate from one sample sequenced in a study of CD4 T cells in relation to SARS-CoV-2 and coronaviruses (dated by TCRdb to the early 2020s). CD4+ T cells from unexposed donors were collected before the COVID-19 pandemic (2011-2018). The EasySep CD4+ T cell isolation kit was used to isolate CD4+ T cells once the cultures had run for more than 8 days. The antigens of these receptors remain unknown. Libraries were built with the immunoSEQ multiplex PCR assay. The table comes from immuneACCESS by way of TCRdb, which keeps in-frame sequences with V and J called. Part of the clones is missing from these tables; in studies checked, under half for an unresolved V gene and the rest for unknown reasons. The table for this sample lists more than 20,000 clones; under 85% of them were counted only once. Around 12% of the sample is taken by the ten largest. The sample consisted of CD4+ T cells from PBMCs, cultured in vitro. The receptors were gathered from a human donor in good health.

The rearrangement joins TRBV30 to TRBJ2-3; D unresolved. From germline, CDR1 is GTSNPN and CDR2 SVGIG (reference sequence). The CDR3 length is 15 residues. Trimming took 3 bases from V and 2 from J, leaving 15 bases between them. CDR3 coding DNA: TGTGCCTGGAGATCCCTAGGTGATCTCACAGATACGCAGTATTTT. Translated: CAWRSLGDLTDTQYF.

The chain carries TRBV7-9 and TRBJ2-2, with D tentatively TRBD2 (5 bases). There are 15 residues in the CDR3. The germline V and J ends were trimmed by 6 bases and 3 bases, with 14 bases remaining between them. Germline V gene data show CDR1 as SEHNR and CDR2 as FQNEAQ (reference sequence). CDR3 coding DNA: TGTGCCAGCAGGGGCAGAGAGGGAGACACCGGGGAGCTGTTTTTT. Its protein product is CASRGREGDTGELFF. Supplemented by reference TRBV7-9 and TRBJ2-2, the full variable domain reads DTGVSQNPRHKITKRGQNVTFRCDPISEHNRLYWYRQTLGQGPEFLTYFQNEAQLEKSRLLSDRFSAERPKGSFSTLEIQRTEQGDSAMYLCASRGREGDTGELFFGEGSRLTVL.

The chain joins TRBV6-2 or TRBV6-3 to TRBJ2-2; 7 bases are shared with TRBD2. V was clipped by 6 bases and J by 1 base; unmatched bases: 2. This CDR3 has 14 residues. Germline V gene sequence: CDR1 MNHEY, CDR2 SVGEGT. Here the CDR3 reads CASSTSENTGELFF. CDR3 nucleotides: TGTGCCAGCAGCACTAGCGAGAACACCGGGGAGCTGTTTTTT.

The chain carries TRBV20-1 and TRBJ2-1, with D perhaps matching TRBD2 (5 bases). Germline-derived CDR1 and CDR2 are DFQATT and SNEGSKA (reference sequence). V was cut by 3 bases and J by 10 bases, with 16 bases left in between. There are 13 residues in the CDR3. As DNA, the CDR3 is TGCAGTGCTAGTAAGCCTAGCTTCCAGGAGCAGTTCTTC. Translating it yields CSASKPSFQEQFF.

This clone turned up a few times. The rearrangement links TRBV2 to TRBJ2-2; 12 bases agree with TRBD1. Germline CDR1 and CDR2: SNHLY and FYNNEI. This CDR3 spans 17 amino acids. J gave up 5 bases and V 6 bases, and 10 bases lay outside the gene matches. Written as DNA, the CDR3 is TGTGCCAGCAGCGCCCGGGACAGGGGGCATAGGACCGGGGAGCTGTTTTTT. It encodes CASSARDRGHRTGELFF.

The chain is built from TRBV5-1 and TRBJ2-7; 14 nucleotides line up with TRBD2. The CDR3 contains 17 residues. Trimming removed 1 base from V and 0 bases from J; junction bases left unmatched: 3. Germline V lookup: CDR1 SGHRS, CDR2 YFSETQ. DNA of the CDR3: TGCGCCAGCAGCTTGTGGGGACTAGCGGGGGTCTCCTACGAGCAGTACTTC. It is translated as CASSLWGLAGVSYEQYF. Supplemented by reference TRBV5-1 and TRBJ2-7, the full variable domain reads KAGVTQTPRYLIKTRGQQVTLSCSPISGHRSVSWYQQTPGQGLQFLFEYFSETQRNKGNFPGRFSGRQFSNSRSEMNVSTLELGDSALYLCASSLWGLAGVSYEQYFGPGTRLTVT.

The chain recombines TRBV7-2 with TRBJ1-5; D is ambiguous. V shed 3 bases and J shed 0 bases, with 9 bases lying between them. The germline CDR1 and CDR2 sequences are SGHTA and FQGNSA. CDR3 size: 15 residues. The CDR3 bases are TGTGCCAGCAGCTTGTTCCCGTATAGCAATCAGCCCCAGCATTTT. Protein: CASSLFPYSNQPQHF. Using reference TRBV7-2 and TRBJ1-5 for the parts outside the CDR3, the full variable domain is GAGVSQSPSNKVTEKGKDVELRCDPISGHTALYWYRQSLGQGLEFLIYFQGNSAPDKSGLPSDRFSAERTGGSVSTLTIQRTQQEDSAVYLCASSLFPYSNQPQHFGDGTRLSIL.

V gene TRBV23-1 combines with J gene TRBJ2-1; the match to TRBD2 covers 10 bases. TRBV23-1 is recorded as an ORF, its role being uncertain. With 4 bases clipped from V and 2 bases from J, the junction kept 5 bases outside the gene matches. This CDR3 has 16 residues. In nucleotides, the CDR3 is TGCGCCAGCAGTCGCGGACTAGCGGAGACCTACAATGAGCAGTTCTTC. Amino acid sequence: CASSRGLAETYNEQFF.

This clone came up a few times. CDR3 DNA sequence: TGTGCCAGCAGCTTAACTAGCGGGAGCACCGAGCAGTACTTC. Protein product: CASSLTSGSTEQYF. V usage is TRBV5-4 and J usage is TRBJ2-7; 11 nucleotides line up with TRBD2. After removal of 2 bases from V and 6 bases from J, the junction contained 4 bases not matched to a gene. There are 14 residues in the CDR3. Germline V lookup: CDR1 SGHNT, CDR2 YYREEE (reference sequence).

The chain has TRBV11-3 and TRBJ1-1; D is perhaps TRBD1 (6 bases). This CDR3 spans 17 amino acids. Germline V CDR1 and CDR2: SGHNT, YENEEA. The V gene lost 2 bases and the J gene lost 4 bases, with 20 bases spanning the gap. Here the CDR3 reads CASSLNLFRGASTEAFF. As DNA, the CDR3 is TGTGCCAGCAGCTTAAATTTGTTCCGGGGGGCAAGCACTGAAGCTTTCTTT.

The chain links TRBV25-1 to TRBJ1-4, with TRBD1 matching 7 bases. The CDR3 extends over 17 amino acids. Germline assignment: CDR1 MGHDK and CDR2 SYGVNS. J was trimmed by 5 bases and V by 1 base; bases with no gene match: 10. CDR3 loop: CASSEFRAGQTNEKLFF. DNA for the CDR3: TGTGCCAGCAGTGAATTCCGAGCGGGACAGACAAATGAAAAACTGTTTTTT.

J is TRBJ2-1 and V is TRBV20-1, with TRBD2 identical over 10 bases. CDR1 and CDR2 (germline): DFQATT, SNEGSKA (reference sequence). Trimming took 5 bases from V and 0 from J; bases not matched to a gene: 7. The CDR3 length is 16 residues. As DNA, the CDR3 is TGCAGTGCTCGTGGACTAGCGGCTAGCTCCTACAATGAGCAGTTCTTC. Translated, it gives CSARGLAASSYNEQFF.

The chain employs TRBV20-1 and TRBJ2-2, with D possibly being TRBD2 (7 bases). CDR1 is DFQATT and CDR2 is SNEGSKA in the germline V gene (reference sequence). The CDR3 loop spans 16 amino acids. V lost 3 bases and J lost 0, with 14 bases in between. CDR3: CSASSGGLTNTGELFF. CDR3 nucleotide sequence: TGCAGTGCTAGTTCCGGGGGGCTAACGAACACCGGGGAGCTGTTTTTT.

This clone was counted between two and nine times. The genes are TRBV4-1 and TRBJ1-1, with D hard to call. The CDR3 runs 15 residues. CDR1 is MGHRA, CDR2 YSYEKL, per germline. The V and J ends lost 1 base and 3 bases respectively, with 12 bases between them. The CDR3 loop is CASSQVSPYHTEAFF. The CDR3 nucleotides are TGCGCCAGCAGCCAAGTCTCCCCCTACCACACTGAAGCTTTCTTT.

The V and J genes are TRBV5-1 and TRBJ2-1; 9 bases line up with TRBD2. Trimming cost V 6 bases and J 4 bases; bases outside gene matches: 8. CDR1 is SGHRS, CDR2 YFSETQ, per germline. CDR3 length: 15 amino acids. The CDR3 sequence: CASTLTSGAYNEQFF. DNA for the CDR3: TGCGCCAGCACCCTGACTAGCGGAGCTTACAATGAGCAGTTCTTC.

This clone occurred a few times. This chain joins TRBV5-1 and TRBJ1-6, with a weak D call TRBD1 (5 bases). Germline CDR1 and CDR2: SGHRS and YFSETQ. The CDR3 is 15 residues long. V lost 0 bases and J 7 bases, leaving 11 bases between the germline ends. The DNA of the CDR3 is TGCGCCAGCAGCTTGGTGGGGGGGGAGAATTCACCCCTCCACTTT. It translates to CASSLVGGENSPLHF. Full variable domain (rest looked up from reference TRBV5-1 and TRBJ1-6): KAGVTQTPRYLIKTRGQQVTLSCSPISGHRSVSWYQQTPGQGLQFLFEYFSETQRNKGNFPGRFSGRQFSNSRSEMNVSTLELGDSALYLCASSLVGGENSPLHFGNGTRLTVT.

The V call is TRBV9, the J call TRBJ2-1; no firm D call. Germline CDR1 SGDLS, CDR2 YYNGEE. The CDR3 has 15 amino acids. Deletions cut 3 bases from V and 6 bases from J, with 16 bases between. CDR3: CASSAGLWQFNEQFF. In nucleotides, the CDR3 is TGTGCCAGCAGCGCGGGTTTGTGGCAATTCAATGAGCAGTTCTTC.

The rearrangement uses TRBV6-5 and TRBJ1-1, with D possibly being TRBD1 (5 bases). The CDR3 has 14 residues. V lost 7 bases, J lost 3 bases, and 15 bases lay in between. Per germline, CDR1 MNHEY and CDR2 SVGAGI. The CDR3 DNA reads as TGTGCCAGCACCACTCGGGGACCCTACACTGAAGCTTTCTTT. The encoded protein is CASTTRGPYTEAFF.

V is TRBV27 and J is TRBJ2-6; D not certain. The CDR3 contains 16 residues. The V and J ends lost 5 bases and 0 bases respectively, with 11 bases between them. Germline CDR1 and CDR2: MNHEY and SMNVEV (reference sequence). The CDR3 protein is CASSLGGNSGANVLTF. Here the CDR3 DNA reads TGTGCCAGCAGTCTTGGCGGAAACTCTGGGGCCAACGTCCTGACTTTC.

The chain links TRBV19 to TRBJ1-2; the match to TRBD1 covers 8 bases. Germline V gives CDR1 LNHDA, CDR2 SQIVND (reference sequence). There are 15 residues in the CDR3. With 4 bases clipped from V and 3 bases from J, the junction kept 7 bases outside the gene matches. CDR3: CASSRTGIGDYGYTF. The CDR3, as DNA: TGTGCCAGTAGTAGGACAGGGATCGGGGACTATGGCTACACCTTC.

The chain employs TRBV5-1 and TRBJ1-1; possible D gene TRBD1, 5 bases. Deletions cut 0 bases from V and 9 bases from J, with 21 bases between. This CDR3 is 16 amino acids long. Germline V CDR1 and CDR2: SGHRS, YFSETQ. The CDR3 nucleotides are TGCGCCAGCAGCTTGGCCTTGAACACAGGCCTTACTAAAGCTTTCTTT. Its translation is CASSLALNTGLTKAFF.

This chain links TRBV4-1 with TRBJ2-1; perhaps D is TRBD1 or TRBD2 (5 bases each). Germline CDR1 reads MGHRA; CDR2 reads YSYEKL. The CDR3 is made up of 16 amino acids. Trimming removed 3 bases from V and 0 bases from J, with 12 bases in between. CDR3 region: CASSQRGDSSYNEQFF. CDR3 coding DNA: TGCGCCAGCAGCCAGCGAGGGGATAGCTCCTACAATGAGCAGTTCTTC.

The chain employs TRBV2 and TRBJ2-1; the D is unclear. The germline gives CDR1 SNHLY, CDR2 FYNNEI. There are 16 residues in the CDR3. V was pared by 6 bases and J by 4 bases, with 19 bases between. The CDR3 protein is CASRSLIPGSYNEQFF. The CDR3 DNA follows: TGTGCCAGCAGAAGTTTAATTCCCGGATCGTACAATGAGCAGTTCTTC.

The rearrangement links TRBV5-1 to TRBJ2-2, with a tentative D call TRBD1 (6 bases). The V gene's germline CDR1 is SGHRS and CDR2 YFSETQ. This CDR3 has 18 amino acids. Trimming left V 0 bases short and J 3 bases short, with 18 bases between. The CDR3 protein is CASSLGIRQGIDTGELFF. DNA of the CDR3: TGCGCCAGCAGCTTGGGGATCAGGCAGGGGATCGACACCGGGGAGCTGTTTTTT.

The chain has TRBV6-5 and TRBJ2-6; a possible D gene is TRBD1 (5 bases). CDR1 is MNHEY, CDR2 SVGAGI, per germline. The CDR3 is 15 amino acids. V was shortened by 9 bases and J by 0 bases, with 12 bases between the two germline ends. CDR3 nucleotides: TGTGCCAGTGTAAAGGACAACTCTGGGGCCAACGTCCTGACTTTC. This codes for CASVKDNSGANVLTF.

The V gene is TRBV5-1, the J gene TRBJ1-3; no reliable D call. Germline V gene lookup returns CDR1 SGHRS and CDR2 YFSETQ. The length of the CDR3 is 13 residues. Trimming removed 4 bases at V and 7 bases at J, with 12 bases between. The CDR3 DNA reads TGCGCCAGCAGCCCTGGAATGGGGAACACCATATATTTT. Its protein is CASSPGMGNTIYF.

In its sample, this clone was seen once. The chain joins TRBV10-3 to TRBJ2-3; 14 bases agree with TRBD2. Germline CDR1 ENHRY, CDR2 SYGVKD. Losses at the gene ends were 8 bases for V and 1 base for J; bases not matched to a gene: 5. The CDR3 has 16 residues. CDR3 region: CAIRGLAGEGTDTQYF. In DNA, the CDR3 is TGTGCCATCCGGGGACTAGCGGGAGAAGGCACAGATACGCAGTATTTT.

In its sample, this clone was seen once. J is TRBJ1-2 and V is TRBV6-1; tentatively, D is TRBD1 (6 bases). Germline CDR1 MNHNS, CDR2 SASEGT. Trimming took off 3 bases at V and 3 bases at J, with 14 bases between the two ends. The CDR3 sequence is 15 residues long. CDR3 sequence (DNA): TGTGCCAGCAGTGACGCACAGGGCGGGTACTATGGCTACACCTTC. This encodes CASSDAQGGYYGYTF.

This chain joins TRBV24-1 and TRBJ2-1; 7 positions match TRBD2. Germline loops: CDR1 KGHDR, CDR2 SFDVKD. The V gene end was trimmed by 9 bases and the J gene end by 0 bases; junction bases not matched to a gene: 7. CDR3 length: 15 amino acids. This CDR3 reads CATRSSGVSYNEQFF. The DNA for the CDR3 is TGTGCCACCCGCTCTAGCGGAGTCTCCTACAATGAGCAGTTCTTC.

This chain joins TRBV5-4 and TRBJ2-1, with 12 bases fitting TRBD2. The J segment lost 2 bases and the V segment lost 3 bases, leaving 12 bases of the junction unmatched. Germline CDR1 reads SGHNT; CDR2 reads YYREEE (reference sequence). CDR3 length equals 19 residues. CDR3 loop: CASSSDPLTSGSTYNEQFF. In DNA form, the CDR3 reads TGTGCCAGCAGCTCCGACCCTTTGACTAGCGGGAGTACCTACAATGAGCAGTTCTTC.

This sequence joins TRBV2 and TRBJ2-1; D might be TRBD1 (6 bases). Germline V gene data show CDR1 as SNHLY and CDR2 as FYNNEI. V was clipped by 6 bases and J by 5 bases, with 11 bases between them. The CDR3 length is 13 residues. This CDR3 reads CASSPDRNNEQFF. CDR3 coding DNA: TGTGCCAGCAGCCCCGACAGGAACAATGAGCAGTTCTTC.

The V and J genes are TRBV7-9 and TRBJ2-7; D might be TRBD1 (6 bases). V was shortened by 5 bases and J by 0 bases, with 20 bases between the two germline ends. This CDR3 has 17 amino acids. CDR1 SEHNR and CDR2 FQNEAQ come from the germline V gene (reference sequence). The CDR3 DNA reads TGTGCCAGCAGCCTCTTAACCGGGACAATAAGCTCCTACGAGCAGTACTTC. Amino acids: CASSLLTGTISSYEQYF.